This entry describes one T cell receptor beta chain. Which antigen it targets is not known. No base-level quality is on record; no much larger clone is a single base apart. These data originate in a study of blood T cells in healthy people across ages (dated by TCRdb to the mid-2010s). Background on the whole study: In model experiments, roughly one uniquely barcoded TCR beta cDNA molecule per two T cells was captured by template switching. Donors of different ages were randomly distributed across sequencing lanes to avoid experimental bias. The study analyzed two additional independent replicas of 1 million unique cDNA reads from the same blood draw for two donors, one aged 18 to 29 and one aged 80 or older. Using deep sequencing normalized with unique cDNA molecular identifiers, the study measured how TCR beta repertoire diversity changes with age. Four age groups were formed from the donors: young (average approximately 15 years), middle-aged (approximately 40), aged (roughly 58) and long-lived (roughly 81).

Overall results and qualifications from the work: There was a strong correlation between observed TCR beta diversity and the percentage of naive T cells measured by flow cytometry. As age increased, observed TCR beta diversity per million T cells dropped in a roughly linear way, and a significant reduction was already evident by age about 40. Because profiling used bulk unsorted PBMCs, naive and antigen-experienced compartments could not be compared conclusively. Compared with the aged group, more naive CD4+ T cells, fewer expanded clones and increased TCR diversity were shown by the long-lived group, suggesting age selection. Estimates of total diversity from one million sequenced T cells were regarded as lower bounds and underestimates. Donor CMV infection status was unknown, potentially confounding age-related changes in expanded clonotypes.

Library preparation was by 5' RACE. Sequenced using an Illumina HiSeq 2500. A second PCR of roughly 7 to 12 cycles was run with a J-beta primer mix and a sample-barcoded 5' primer. A template-switch 5' adaptor carrying 12 random nucleotides introduced a unique molecular identifier onto each TCR beta cDNA molecule. Each sample yielded at least 2.5 million CDR3-containing paired-end reads. All of the RNA was converted into first-strand cDNA using the Mint cDNA synthesis kit, with a TRBC-specific oligonucleotide serving as the primer. Following uracil-DNA glycosylase treatment, a first 18-cycle PCR with universal primers M1SS and BC2_uni_R was performed on all cDNA. As for how the authors treated the data: Normalization of each sample was performed by random selection of 1 million high-quality reads, each carrying a distinct molecular identifier. Reads sharing molecular identifiers were discarded rather than binned into consensus sequences. MiTCR, run with a Q25 quality threshold and the strictest error-elimination algorithm, handled CDR3 identification, clonotype clustering and error correction. A nonparametric unseen species model with Euler transformation was used to estimate a lower bound on total TCR beta diversity. The public reads were reanalyzed by TCRdb: fastp trimming at Q25, MiXCR alignment, in-frame beta chains only. Rows are combined by CDR3 protein, so each entry shows the most common genes and DNA. TCRdb assigned the V and J calls; the authors' analysis was not used. In this sample the table shows over a million distinct CDR3 sequences, 40% to 50% of which occur a single time. In total, the top ten clones hold about 20% of the sample.

The donors were 40 or so Caucasian individuals from Russia, aged roughly 6 to 90 years, who were systemically healthy. Each donor gave ten milliliters of peripheral blood, drawn into EDTA-treated Vacutainer tubes. Ficoll-Paque density-gradient centrifugation was used to isolate PBMCs, with at least 6 million per sample. Trizol reagent was used to extract total RNA from PBMCs, with at least 5 micrograms per sample. Naive CD45RAhigh/CD27high T cell percentages were measured by flow cytometry on a PBMC aliquot from every donor. The TCR was taken from a woman in her sixties or seventies in good health. Sequenced: blood.

The sequence in DNA is TGTGCCAGCAGTGTCCGGACTAGCGGTTACTACGAGCAGTACTTC. Its protein product is CASSVRTSGYYEQYF. The V and J genes are TRBV28 and TRBJ2-7, with 10 bases in between that match TRBD2. At the junction V is shortened by 5 bases and J by 3 bases; bases outside the gene matches: 7. The CDR3 contains 15 residues, cysteine and phenylalanine counted. Left in the record is the CDR3 DNA by itself, 45 bases read in frame from the first base. The germline V gene yields MDHEN for CDR1 and SYDVKM for CDR2.